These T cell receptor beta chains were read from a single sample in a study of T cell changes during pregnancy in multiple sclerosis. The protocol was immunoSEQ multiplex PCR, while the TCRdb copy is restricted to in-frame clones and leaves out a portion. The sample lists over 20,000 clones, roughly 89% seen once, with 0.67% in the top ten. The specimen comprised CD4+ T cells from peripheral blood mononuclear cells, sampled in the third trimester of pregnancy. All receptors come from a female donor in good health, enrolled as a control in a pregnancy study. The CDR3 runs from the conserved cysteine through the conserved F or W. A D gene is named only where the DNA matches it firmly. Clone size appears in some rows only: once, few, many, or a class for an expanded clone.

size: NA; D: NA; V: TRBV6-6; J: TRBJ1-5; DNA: TGTGCCAGCCATCTTCAACTTAATCAGCCCCAGCATTTT; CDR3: CASHLQLNQPQHF
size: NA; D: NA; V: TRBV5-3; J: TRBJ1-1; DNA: TGTCCCCTAGGGGGGGTTTGCACTGAAGCTTTCTTT; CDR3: CPLGGVCTEAFF
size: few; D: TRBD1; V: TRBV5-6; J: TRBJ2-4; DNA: TGTGCCAGTACCGGGACAGGGCTACCACTAGCCAAAAACATTCAGTACTTC; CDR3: CASTGTGLPLAKNIQYF
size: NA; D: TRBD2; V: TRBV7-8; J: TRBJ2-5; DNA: TGTGCCAGCAGCTGGTGGGACTCCAGCGGGGAAGAGACCCAGTACTTC; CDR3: CASSWWDSSGEETQYF
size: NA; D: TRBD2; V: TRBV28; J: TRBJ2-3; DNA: TGTGCCAGCAGTTTATTTGGGAGGGTGGGCGGTACTAGCACAGATACGCAGTATTTT; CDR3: CASSLFGRVGGTSTDTQYF
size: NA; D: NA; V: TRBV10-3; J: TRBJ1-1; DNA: TGTGCCATCAGTGAGTCGAGATCGAACACTGAAGCTTTCTTT; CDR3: CAISESRSNTEAFF
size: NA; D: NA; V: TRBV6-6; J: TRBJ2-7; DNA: TGTGCCAGCAGTTACGAGCGGTACGAGCAGTACTTC; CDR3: CASSYERYEQYF
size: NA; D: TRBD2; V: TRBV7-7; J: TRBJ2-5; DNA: TGTGCGTCAGCGGGAGGAGAGACCCAGTACTTC; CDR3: CASAGGETQYF
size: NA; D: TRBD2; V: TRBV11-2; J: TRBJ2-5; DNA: TGTGCCAGCAACCCGGGACTAGCGGGGGGAGAGACCCAGTACTTC; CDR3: CASNPGLAGGETQYF
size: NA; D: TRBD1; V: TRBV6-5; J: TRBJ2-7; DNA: TGTGCCAGCAGCTACCGGGACAGGGGCCACGAGCAGTACTTC; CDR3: CASSYRDRGHEQYF
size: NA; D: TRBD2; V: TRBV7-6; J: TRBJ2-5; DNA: TGTGCCAGCAGCACTGATTACACGACTAGCGGGCCCAGACAAGAGACCCAGTACTTC; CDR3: CASSTDYTTSGPRQETQYF
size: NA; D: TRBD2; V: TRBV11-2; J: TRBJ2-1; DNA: TGTGCCAGCAGCTACCTGGGAGGGCCAGGTGAGCAGTTCTTC; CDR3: CASSYLGGPGEQFF
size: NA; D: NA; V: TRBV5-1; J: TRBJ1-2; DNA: TGCGCCAGCAACCCTACGACAGGATGGATTTATGGCTACACCTTC; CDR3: CASNPTTGWIYGYTF
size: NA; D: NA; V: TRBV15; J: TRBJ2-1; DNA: TGTGCCACCAGCAGAGATATAGGGGGTAACAATGAGCAGTTCTTC; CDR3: CATSRDIGGNNEQFF
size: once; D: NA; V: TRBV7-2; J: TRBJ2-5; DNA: TGTGCCAGCAGCTTATCGGTCGGGACCCAGTACTTC; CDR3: CASSLSVGTQYF
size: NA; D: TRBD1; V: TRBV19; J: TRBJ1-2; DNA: TGTGCCAGTAGCCCTCTTGGGGCAGGGGGCTCTCGGGGTAACTATGGCTACACCTTC; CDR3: CASSPLGAGGSRGNYGYTF
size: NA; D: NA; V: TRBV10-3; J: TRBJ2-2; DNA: TGTGCCATCAGTGTTCAGGGGAACACCGGGGAGCTGTTTTTT; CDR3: CAISVQGNTGELFF
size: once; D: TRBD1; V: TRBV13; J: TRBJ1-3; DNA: TGTGCCAGCCGCCTTAGACAGGGCCGGAGCTCTGGAAACACCATATATTTT; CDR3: CASRLRQGRSSGNTIYF
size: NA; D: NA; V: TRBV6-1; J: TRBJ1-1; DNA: TGTGCCAGCAGTGATTGGGGGGGGATCCCTTTCTTT; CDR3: CASSDWGGIPFF
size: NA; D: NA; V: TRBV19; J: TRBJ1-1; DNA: TGTGCCAGTATGGAGGGGTTGGTCACTGAAGCTTTCTTT; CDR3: CASMEGLVTEAFF
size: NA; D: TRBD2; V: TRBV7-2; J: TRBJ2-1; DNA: TGTGCCAGCAGCTCGGACCGGACTAGCTACAATGAGCAGTTCTTC; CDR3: CASSSDRTSYNEQFF
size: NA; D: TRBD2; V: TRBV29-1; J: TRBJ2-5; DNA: TGCAGCGCTGGTTTGAGACTAGCGAAGGAGACCCAGTACTTC; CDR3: CSAGLRLAKETQYF